Included here is one TCR beta chain sequence, with context. Its antigen remains undetermined. One base away there is no much larger clone; base qualities are not given. These data belong to a study of identical twins listed by TCRdb under 2016. Notes on the research overall: To test whether fetal clonotypes persist, the study used deep sequencing on TCR alpha and beta repertoires from monozygotic twins, unrelated adults of various ages, and cord blood. To rule out contamination, the twin experiments were replicated at different times with different library preparation protocols. Paper-wide results and their limitations: Out-of-frame TCR alpha sharing in monozygotic twins was systematically underestimated by recombination models, whereas sharing between unrelated individuals was in agreement with the recombination models. Out-of-frame TCR alpha sequences shared between twins showed an excess of low generation-probability sequences compared with coincidental sharing between unrelated individuals. The excess sharing between twins in beta out-of-frame sequences was weaker because fewer shared sequences reduced the signal-to-noise ratio. Fewer insertions were carried by abundant cord blood beta clonotypes, a similar but weaker trend appeared in young adult naive repertoires, and no such trend appeared in memory repertoires. Because the same donors could not be followed over many years, conclusions were based on cross-sectional statistical analysis. Zero-insertion analyses could be partly confounded by invariant T cells such as MAIT and iNKT, though diverse VJ usage argued against such confounding for most clonotypes.

Every donor in the study was a healthy Caucasian. The study also sequenced three unrelated non-twin adults: a male aged 18 to 30, a male aged 50 to 59 and a female aged 50 to 59. Miltenyi CD45RO+ enrichment and human naive T-cell isolation kits were used to isolate memory (CD45RO+) and naive T cells from PBMC. To prepare the library, 5' RACE was applied. This sample was sequenced with an Illumina HiSeq 2000. A universal primer binding site was introduced by template switching, and a unique molecular identifier was present in the final cDNA, enabling accurate counting of TCR cDNA molecules. Specific primers in the conserved constant-segment region were used to synthesize first-strand cDNA for the TCR alpha and beta chains. Each cDNA library was double barcoded, with a SMART-Mk sample barcode plus Illumina barcodes, to control for contamination. Two successive PCR steps introduced TruSeq adapter sequences along with Illumina sample barcodes. TCR alpha and beta cDNA libraries were sequenced on the Illumina HiSeq platform with custom primers. The published analysis was carried out like this. MiGEC processed the raw reads to extract unique molecular identifiers, while MiXCR was used to determine the CDR3 positions. For each individual, recombination models were inferred using an EM algorithm with the repgenHMM and IGoR tools. Shared clonotypes were analyzed with the tcR package in R, and sharing was normalized by the product of cloneset sizes. To study raw recombination free of thymic and clonal selection effects, out-of-frame nonproductive sequences were analyzed. Using fastp trimming at Q25 and MiXCR clonotype assembly, TCRdb reanalyzed the public sequencing data and kept in-frame beta chains. Rows are combined by CDR3 protein, so each entry shows the most common genes and DNA. The V and J calls and clone size are TCRdb's, not the authors'. Present in this sample are about 430,000 distinct CDR3 sequences, about a fifth of which were seen just once. The ten largest clones take up 9% to 15% of the sample.

The material sequenced was naive T cells sorted from blood. The label giving this sample's cell subset or site can be read as: cells isolated with a human naive T-cell isolation kit. The TCR originated in a man in his fifties in good health.

At the DNA level, the sequence is TGTGCCAGCGCGCCGGGACTACACCAGCAGTTCTTC. This gives the protein CASAPGLHQQFF. The chain links TRBV3-1 with TRBJ2-1, with 7 junctional bases fitting TRBD2. Trimming removed 8 bases from V and 11 bases from J; the gene matches leave 9 bases unexplained. The germline V gene (reference sequence) gives CDR1 as LGHDT and CDR2 as YNNKEL. The CDR3 starts with the cysteine, ends with the phenylalanine, and has 12 residues. The entry retains the CDR3 DNA only, 36 bases that are in frame from base 1.